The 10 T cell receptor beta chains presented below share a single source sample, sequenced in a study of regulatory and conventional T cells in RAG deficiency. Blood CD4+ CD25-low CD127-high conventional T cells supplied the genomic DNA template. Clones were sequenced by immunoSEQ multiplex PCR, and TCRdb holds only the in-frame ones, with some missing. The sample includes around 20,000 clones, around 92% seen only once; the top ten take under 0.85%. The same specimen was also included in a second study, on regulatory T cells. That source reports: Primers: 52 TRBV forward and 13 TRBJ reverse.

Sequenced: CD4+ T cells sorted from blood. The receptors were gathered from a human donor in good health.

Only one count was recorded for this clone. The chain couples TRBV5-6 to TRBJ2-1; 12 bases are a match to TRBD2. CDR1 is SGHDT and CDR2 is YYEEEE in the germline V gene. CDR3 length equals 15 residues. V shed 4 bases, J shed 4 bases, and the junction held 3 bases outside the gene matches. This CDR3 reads CASSNGLAGYNEQFF. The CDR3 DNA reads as TGTGCCAGCAGCAATGGACTAGCGGGGTACAATGAGCAGTTCTTC.

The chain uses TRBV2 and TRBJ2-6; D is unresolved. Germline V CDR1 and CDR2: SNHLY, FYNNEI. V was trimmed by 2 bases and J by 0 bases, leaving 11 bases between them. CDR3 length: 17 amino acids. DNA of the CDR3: TGTGCCAGCAGTGAACAAGTTCCCAGCTCTGGGGCCAACGTCCTGACTTTC. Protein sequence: CASSEQVPSSGANVLTF.

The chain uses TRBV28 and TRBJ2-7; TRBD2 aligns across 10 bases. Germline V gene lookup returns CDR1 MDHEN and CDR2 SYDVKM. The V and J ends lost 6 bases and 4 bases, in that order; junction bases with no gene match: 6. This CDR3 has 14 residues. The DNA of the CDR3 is TGTGCCAGCAGCCGGGTTAGCGGGAGGTACGAGCAGTACTTC. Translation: CASSRVSGRYEQYF.

The CDR3 is CATASFGGNQPQHF. The CDR3 DNA reads TGTGCCACCGCCTCCTTCGGCGGCAATCAGCCCCAGCATTTT. V gene TRBV2 combines with J gene TRBJ1-5, with D uncertain. The germline V gene encodes CDR1 SNHLY and CDR2 FYNNEI. Trimming pared 10 bases from V and 2 bases from J, leaving 15 bases between. The CDR3 runs 14 residues.

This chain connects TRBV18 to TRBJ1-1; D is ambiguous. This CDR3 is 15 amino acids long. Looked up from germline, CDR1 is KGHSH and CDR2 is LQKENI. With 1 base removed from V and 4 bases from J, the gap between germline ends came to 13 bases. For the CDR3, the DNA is TGTGCCAGCTCACCACTTAGTAGTGAGTCCACTGAAGCTTTCTTT. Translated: CASSPLSSESTEAFF.

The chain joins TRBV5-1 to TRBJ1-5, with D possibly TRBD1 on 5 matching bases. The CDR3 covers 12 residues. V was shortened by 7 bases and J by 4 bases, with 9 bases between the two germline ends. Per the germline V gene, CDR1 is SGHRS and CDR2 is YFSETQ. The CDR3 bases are TGCGCCAGCGGTCGGGGGAATCAGCCCCAGCATTTT. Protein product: CASGRGNQPQHF.

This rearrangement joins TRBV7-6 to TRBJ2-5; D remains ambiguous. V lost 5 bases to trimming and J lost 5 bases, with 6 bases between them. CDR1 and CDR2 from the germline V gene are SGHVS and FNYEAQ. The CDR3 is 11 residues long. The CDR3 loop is CASSLSETQYF. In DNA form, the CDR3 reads TGTGCCAGCAGCCTAAGTGAGACCCAGTACTTC.

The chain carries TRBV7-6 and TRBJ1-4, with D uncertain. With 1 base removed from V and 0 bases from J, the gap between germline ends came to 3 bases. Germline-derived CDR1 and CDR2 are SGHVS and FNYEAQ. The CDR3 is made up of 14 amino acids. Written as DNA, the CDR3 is TGTGCCAGCAGCTTAGGTGCAACTAATGAAAAACTGTTTTTT. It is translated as CASSLGATNEKLFF.

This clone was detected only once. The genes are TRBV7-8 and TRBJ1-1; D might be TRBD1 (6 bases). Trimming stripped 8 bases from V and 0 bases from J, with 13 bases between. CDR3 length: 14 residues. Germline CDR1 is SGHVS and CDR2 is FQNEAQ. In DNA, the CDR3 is TGTGCCAGCCATTGGGGGCAGTTGAACACTGAAGCTTTCTTT. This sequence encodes CASHWGQLNTEAFF.

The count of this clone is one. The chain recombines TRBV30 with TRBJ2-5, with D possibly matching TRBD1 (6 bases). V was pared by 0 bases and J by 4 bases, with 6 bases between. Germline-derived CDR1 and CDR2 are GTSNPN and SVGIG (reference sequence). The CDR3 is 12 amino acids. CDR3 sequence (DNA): TGTGCCTGGAGTGTACAGGGAGAGACCCAGTACTTC. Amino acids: CAWSVQGETQYF. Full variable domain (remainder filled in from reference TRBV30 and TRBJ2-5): SQTIHQWPATLVQPVGSPLSLECTVEGTSNPNLYWYRQAAGRGLQLLFYSVGIGQISSEVPQNLSASRPQDRQFILSSKKLLLSDSGFYLCAWSVQGETQYFGPGTRLLVL.